The rows below give T cell receptor beta chains drawn from one sample of a study of blood T cells in healthy people across ages. TCRdb re-called the 5' RACE reads through MiXCR, storing one row per CDR3 protein. The table has about 640,000 distinct CDR3 sequences, 58% seen once. Sequenced sample: blood. These receptor sequences come from a man between 60 and 75 years old in good health. Both conserved end residues are part of each CDR3. Each record gives: D gene, CDR3 length, V gene, clone size, J gene, CDR3 protein, CDR3 DNA. A D gene is named only where the DNA matches it firmly. Not every row has a clone size; where given, it reads once, few, many or a size class.

d_gene: TRBD1; len: 13; v_gene: TRBV20-1; abundance: NA; j_gene: TRBJ2-7; CDR3aa: CSAGQGISYEQYF; CDR3nt: TGCAGTGCTGGACAGGGCATTTCCTACGAGCAGTACTTC
d_gene: TRBD1; len: 16; v_gene: TRBV4-2; abundance: once; j_gene: TRBJ1-3; CDR3aa: CASSQAGTGQGNTIYF; CDR3nt: TGTGCCAGCAGCCAAGCCGGGACAGGGCAGGGAAACACCATATATTTT
d_gene: NA; len: 14; v_gene: TRBV29-1; abundance: few; j_gene: TRBJ2-7; CDR3aa: CSVAAQGSLSEQYF; CDR3nt: TGCAGCGTAGCCGCGCAGGGATCCCTTAGCGAGCAGTACTTC
d_gene: NA; len: 13; v_gene: TRBV5-1; abundance: NA; j_gene: TRBJ1-2; CDR3aa: CASSLEADYGYTF; CDR3nt: TGTGCCAGCAGTTTAGAGGCAGACTATGGCTACACCTTC
d_gene: NA; len: 18; v_gene: TRBV6-2/TRBV6-3; abundance: NA; j_gene: TRBJ2-3; CDR3aa: CVSSYSTSRSASTDTQYF; CDR3nt: TGTGTCAGCAGTTACTCAACTAGTCGTAGCGCTAGCACAGATACGCAGTATTTT
d_gene: NA; len: 12; v_gene: TRBV29-1; abundance: NA; j_gene: TRBJ2-1; CDR3aa: CSVGRGNNEQVF; CDR3nt: NA
d_gene: NA; len: 14; v_gene: TRBV7-2; abundance: NA; j_gene: TRBJ1-6; CDR3aa: CASSLRGGGSPLHF; CDR3nt: TGTGCCAGCAGCTTGAGGGGTGGGGGTTCACCCCTCCACTTT
d_gene: TRBD2; len: 16; v_gene: TRBV2; abundance: few; j_gene: TRBJ2-2; CDR3aa: CASSVRLAGNTGELFF; CDR3nt: TGTGCCAGCAGTGTCCGACTAGCGGGGAACACCGGGGAGCTGTTTTTT
d_gene: NA; len: 13; v_gene: TRBV14; abundance: NA; j_gene: TRBJ2-3; CDR3aa: CASSYWGPDTQYF; CDR3nt: TGTGCCAGCAGCTATTGGGGACCAGATACGCAGTATTTT
d_gene: NA; len: 14; v_gene: TRBV25-1; abundance: NA; j_gene: TRBJ1-4; CDR3aa: CASSEAGEGEKLFF; CDR3nt: TGTGCCAGCAGTGAGGCAGGCGAAGGGGAAAAACTGTTTTTT
d_gene: NA; len: 15; v_gene: TRBV7-9; abundance: few; j_gene: TRBJ2-4; CDR3aa: CASSLTSPLGPATYF; CDR3nt: TGTGCCAGCAGCTTAACTAGCCCCCTAGGCCCTGCCACGTACTTC
d_gene: TRBD2; len: 13; v_gene: TRBV20-1; abundance: few; j_gene: TRBJ2-5; CDR3aa: CSAAGTSRETQYF; CDR3nt: TGCAGTGCCGCGGGGACTAGCCGGGAGACCCAGTACTTC
d_gene: NA; len: 15; v_gene: TRBV2; abundance: NA; j_gene: TRBJ1-2; CDR3aa: CASSERVTTNYGYTF; CDR3nt: TGTGCCAGCAGTGAAAGGGTGACAACTAACTATGGCTACACCTTC
d_gene: NA; len: 14; v_gene: TRBV27; abundance: NA; j_gene: TRBJ1-4; CDR3aa: CASSFPGPNEKLFF; CDR3nt: TGTGCCAGCAGTTTCCCGGGTCCTAATGAAAAACTGTTTTTT
d_gene: TRBD2; len: 16; v_gene: TRBV5-1; abundance: NA; j_gene: TRBJ2-1; CDR3aa: CASSLTVAGAYNEQFF; CDR3nt: TGCGCCAGCAGCTTGACCGTAGCGGGGGCCTACAATGAGCAGTTCTTC
d_gene: TRBD1; len: 16; v_gene: TRBV7-9; abundance: NA; j_gene: TRBJ1-1; CDR3aa: CASSSPRGQGNTEAFF; CDR3nt: TGTGCCAGCAGTTCCCCCCGAGGACAGGGGAACACTGAAGCTTTCTTT
d_gene: NA; len: 16; v_gene: TRBV28; abundance: NA; j_gene: TRBJ1-4; CDR3aa: CASSFGVDLRYEKLFF; CDR3nt: TGTGCCAGCAGTTTCGGGGTTGACCTTAGGTACGAAAAACTGTTTTTT
d_gene: TRBD2; len: 14; v_gene: TRBV5-1; abundance: many; j_gene: TRBJ2-5; CDR3aa: CASSPGGGEETQYF; CDR3nt: TGCGCCAGCAGCCCCGGCGGGGGAGAAGAGACCCAGTACTTC
d_gene: TRBD2; len: 15; v_gene: TRBV12-3/TRBV12-4; abundance: NA; j_gene: TRBJ2-7; CDR3aa: CASTRGGSGGREQYF; CDR3nt: TGTGCCAGCACCAGGGGGGGTAGCGGGGGGCGGGAGCAGTACTTC
d_gene: NA; len: 14; v_gene: TRBV7-9; abundance: NA; j_gene: TRBJ1-2; CDR3aa: CASSLAGRAKGYTF; CDR3nt: TGTGCCAGCAGCTTAGCAGGGCGAGCGAAGGGCTACACCTTC
d_gene: NA; len: 14; v_gene: TRBV5-1; abundance: NA; j_gene: TRBJ2-1; CDR3aa: CASSLIADYNEQFF; CDR3nt: TGCGCCAGCAGCTTGATAGCGGACTACAATGAGCAGTTCTTC
d_gene: NA; len: 14; v_gene: TRBV6-1; abundance: few; j_gene: TRBJ2-7; CDR3aa: CASSERRSSYEQYF; CDR3nt: TGTGCCAGCAGTGAACGACGGAGCTCCTACGAGCAGTACTTC
d_gene: NA; len: 15; v_gene: TRBV5-1; abundance: NA; j_gene: TRBJ2-7; CDR3aa: CASSFSSGQGGEQYF; CDR3nt: TGCGCCAGCAGCTTTTCAAGCGGTCAGGGAGGCGAGCAGTACTTC
d_gene: NA; len: 12; v_gene: TRBV27; abundance: NA; j_gene: TRBJ2-7; CDR3aa: CASSSLLYEQYF; CDR3nt: TGTGCCAGCAGTTCCCTTCTCTACGAGCAGTACTTC
d_gene: NA; len: 18; v_gene: TRBV3-1; abundance: NA; j_gene: TRBJ1-5; CDR3aa: CASSQDVRELYSNQPQHF; CDR3nt: TGTGCCAGCAGCCAAGATGTCCGGGAGCTTTATAGCAATCAGCCCCAGCATTTT
d_gene: NA; len: 16; v_gene: TRBV7-9; abundance: NA; j_gene: TRBJ1-1; CDR3aa: CASSSMDPLPNTEAFF; CDR3nt: TGTGCCAGCAGCTCGATGGACCCCTTGCCCAACACTGAAGCTTTCTTT
d_gene: NA; len: 13; v_gene: TRBV24-1; abundance: few; j_gene: TRBJ1-2; CDR3aa: CATSDFRFYGYTF; CDR3nt: TGTGCCACCAGTGATTTCAGGTTTTATGGCTACACCTTC
d_gene: NA; len: 10; v_gene: TRBV29-1; abundance: NA; j_gene: TRBJ2-3; CDR3aa: CSVEQDTQYF; CDR3nt: TGCAGCGTTGAACAAGATACGCAGTATTTT
d_gene: NA; len: 16; v_gene: TRBV4-1; abundance: NA; j_gene: TRBJ1-5; CDR3aa: CASSQVGGNSNQPQHF; CDR3nt: TGCGCCAGCAGCCAGGTAGGGGGGAACAGCAATCAGCCCCAGCATTTT
d_gene: NA; len: 17; v_gene: TRBV4-1; abundance: NA; j_gene: TRBJ1-2; CDR3aa: CASSQDWPDSPVYGYTF; CDR3nt: TGCGCCAGCAGCCAAGATTGGCCTGACAGCCCTGTCTATGGCTACACCTTC
d_gene: NA; len: 16; v_gene: TRBV5-8; abundance: NA; j_gene: TRBJ2-1; CDR3aa: CATQVPGGADYNEQFF; CDR3nt: TGTGCCACCCAAGTTCCCGGAGGGGCAGATTACAATGAGCAGTTCTTC
d_gene: NA; len: 11; v_gene: TRBV29-1; abundance: NA; j_gene: TRBJ2-5; CDR3aa: CSADVGGTQYF; CDR3nt: TGCAGCGCTGATGTTGGGGGGACCCAGTACTTC
d_gene: NA; len: 16; v_gene: TRBV7-9; abundance: few; j_gene: TRBJ1-2; CDR3aa: CASSLESVPYNYGYTF; CDR3nt: TGTGCCAGCAGCCTCGAGAGCGTCCCTTATAACTATGGCTACACCTTC
d_gene: TRBD2; len: 15; v_gene: TRBV5-1; abundance: NA; j_gene: TRBJ2-7; CDR3aa: CASGVSGGSSYEQYF; CDR3nt: TGCGCCAGCGGGGTTAGCGGGGGGAGCTCCTACGAGCAGTACTTC
d_gene: TRBD1; len: 14; v_gene: TRBV10-3; abundance: NA; j_gene: TRBJ1-2; CDR3aa: CAISGGQGGYGYTF; CDR3nt: TGTGCCATCAGTGGCGGACAGGGAGGCTATGGCTACACCTTC
d_gene: NA; len: 13; v_gene: TRBV21-1; abundance: NA; j_gene: TRBJ1-6; CDR3aa: CASSTSTGTPLHF; CDR3nt: TGTGCCAGCAGCACCTCTACAGGGACACCCCTCCACTTT
d_gene: NA; len: 16; v_gene: TRBV10-3; abundance: once; j_gene: TRBJ1-4; CDR3aa: CAISPGTISTNEKLFF; CDR3nt: TGTGCCATCAGTCCCGGGACGATCTCAACTAATGAAAAACTGTTTTTT
d_gene: NA; len: 14; v_gene: TRBV6-5; abundance: NA; j_gene: TRBJ1-2; CDR3aa: CASSDSGQGRGYTF; CDR3nt: TGTGCCAGCAGTGACTCTGGCCAGGGACGTGGCTACACCTTC
d_gene: TRBD1; len: 15; v_gene: TRBV9; abundance: NA; j_gene: TRBJ1-4; CDR3aa: CASSVGTEINEKLFF; CDR3nt: TGTGCCAGCAGCGTTGGGACAGAAATTAATGAAAAACTGTTTTTT
d_gene: NA; len: 16; v_gene: TRBV7-9; abundance: NA; j_gene: TRBJ2-6; CDR3aa: CASSLVSSSGANVLTF; CDR3nt: TGTGCCAGCAGCTTAGTCTCATCCTCTGGGGCCAACGTCCTGACTTTC
d_gene: NA; len: 13; v_gene: TRBV14; abundance: NA; j_gene: TRBJ2-3; CDR3aa: CASSQTSRGTQYF; CDR3nt: TGTGCCAGCAGCCAAACGTCCCGGGGGACGCAGTATTTT
d_gene: NA; len: 12; v_gene: TRBV6-1; abundance: NA; j_gene: TRBJ1-2; CDR3aa: CASTTGGGGYTF; CDR3nt: TGTGCCAGCACGACCGGGGGGGGCGGCTACACCTTC
d_gene: NA; len: 16; v_gene: TRBV2; abundance: few; j_gene: TRBJ1-4; CDR3aa: CASRSGQVATNEKLFF; CDR3nt: TGTGCCAGCAGATCGGGGCAGGTTGCAACTAATGAAAAACTGTTTTTT
d_gene: NA; len: 14; v_gene: TRBV6-2/TRBV6-3; abundance: few; j_gene: TRBJ2-7; CDR3aa: CASSSTELRYEQYF; CDR3nt: TGTGCCAGCAGTTCAACGGAACTGCGCTACGAGCAGTACTTC
d_gene: NA; len: 11; v_gene: TRBV29-1; abundance: few; j_gene: TRBJ2-5; CDR3aa: CSAGARETQYF; CDR3nt: TGCAGCGCTGGGGCGAGGGAGACCCAGTACTTC
d_gene: NA; len: 14; v_gene: TRBV5-1; abundance: NA; j_gene: TRBJ2-5; CDR3aa: CASSYRGEQETQYF; CDR3nt: TGCGCCAGCAGCTACCGAGGAGAGCAAGAGACCCAGTACTTC
d_gene: NA; len: 17; v_gene: TRBV7-9; abundance: NA; j_gene: TRBJ2-5; CDR3aa: CASSLGARPPQQETQYF; CDR3nt: TGTGCCAGCAGCTTAGGGGCCAGGCCCCCTCAACAAGAGACCCAGTACTTC
d_gene: TRBD1; len: 13; v_gene: TRBV29-1; abundance: NA; j_gene: TRBJ2-7; CDR3aa: CSVGGTGTDEQYF; CDR3nt: TGCAGCGTTGGGGGGACAGGGACGGACGAGCAGTACTTC
d_gene: TRBD2; len: 16; v_gene: TRBV5-5; abundance: NA; j_gene: TRBJ2-1; CDR3aa: CASSLVAAGGDNEQFF; CDR3nt: TGTGCCAGCAGCTTGGTGGCGGCTGGGGGGGACAATGAGCAGTTCTTC
d_gene: TRBD2; len: 14; v_gene: TRBV20-1; abundance: NA; j_gene: TRBJ2-3; CDR3aa: CSAIPSGGTDTQYF; CDR3nt: TGCAGTGCTATCCCCAGCGGGGGTACAGATACGCAGTATTTT